Listed here are 10 T cell receptor beta chains from one sample, sequenced in a study of human T cells and chemical hapten exposure. Using its own MiXCR run on the RACE reads, TCRdb lists one record per CDR3 protein. The sample yields about 380,000 distinct CDR3 sequences, 5% to 6.5% seen once. Time point specified: pre-sensitization, week 0. Regarding treatment: therapeutic diphenylcyclopropenone sensitization with weekly scalp DPC. Sequences were derived from whole blood, sampled in connection with sensitization to the hapten diphenylcyclopropenone (DPC). Receptor source: a woman aged 45 to 65 with alopecia areata. Some clones in this sample may be carry-over from other donors' samples.

V is TRBV12-3 or TRBV12-4 and J is TRBJ1-1; D not certain. The length of the CDR3 is 11 residues. The germline V and J ends were trimmed by 3 bases and 11 bases, with 10 bases remaining between them. The CDR3 sequence is CASSLRGSAFF. DNA for the CDR3: TGTGCCAGCAGTTTGCGAGGGTCGGCTTTCTTT.

This clonotype showed up many times. The CDR3 region is CSARDLQNSYEQYF. The CDR3 DNA reads as TGCAGTGCTAGAGATCTTCAGAATTCCTACGAGCAGTACTTC. This chain connects TRBV20-1 to TRBJ2-7; the D is unclear. V lost 0 bases, J lost 1 base, and 10 bases lay in between. Germline CDR1 is DFQATT and CDR2 is SNEGSKA (reference sequence). CDR3 size: 14 residues.

This clonotype has at least ten counts. The V call is TRBV6-5, the J call TRBJ1-2, with 8 bases aligning to TRBD1. The CDR3 length is 15 residues. With 0 bases clipped from V and 2 bases from J, the junction kept 2 bases outside the gene matches. Germline loops: CDR1 MNHEY, CDR2 SVGAGI. CDR3 loop: CASSYSRQGNYGYTF. CDR3 bases: TGTGCCAGCAGTTACTCGCGACAGGGGAACTATGGCTACACCTTC.

This chain links TRBV12-3 or TRBV12-4 with TRBJ2-3; 9 bases agree with TRBD2. The V gene end was trimmed by 5 bases and the J gene end by 0 bases; junction bases not matched to a gene: 6. The CDR3 is made up of 16 amino acids. The CDR3 DNA reads as TGTGCCAGCAGTCCCGTAGCGGGGGCGAGCACAGATACGCAGTATTTT. It translates to CASSPVAGASTDTQYF.

V usage is TRBV25-1 and J usage is TRBJ1-5, with TRBD1 matching 7 bases. The CDR3 spans 14 residues. From germline, CDR1 is MGHDK and CDR2 SYGVNS. V lost 6 bases, J lost 3 bases, and 5 bases stayed unmatched. In nucleotides, the CDR3 is TGTGCCAGCAGAGCGACAGGGCTCAATCAGCCCCAGCATTTT. It yields the protein CASRATGLNQPQHF. Drawing the rest from reference TRBV25-1 and TRBJ1-5, the complete variable domain is EADIYQTPRYLVIGTGKKITLECSQTMGHDKMYWYQQDPGMELHLIHYSYGVNSTEKGDLSSESTVSRIRTEHFPLTLESARPSHTSQYLCASRATGLNQPQHFGDGTRLSIL.

This clonotype showed up just a few times. This rearrangement joins TRBV6-1 to TRBJ2-3; 7 positions match TRBD2. The germline gives CDR1 MNHNS, CDR2 SASEGT. The CDR3 spans 14 residues. Germline trimming cut 3 bases from V and 5 bases from J; bases unmatched to any gene: 5. CDR3 sequence (DNA): TGTGCCAGCAGTGAGCGGGGGTTGAGAGATACGCAGTATTTT. Translated: CASSERGLRDTQYF.

The rearrangement uses TRBV6-6 and TRBJ2-7, with 8 bases identical to TRBD2. V shed 2 bases, J shed 6 bases, and the junction held 6 bases outside the gene matches. The germline gives CDR1 MNHNY, CDR2 SVGAGI (reference sequence). This CDR3 contains 14 residues. CDR3 in DNA: TGTGCCAGCAGTTACGACCGGGAGGGCCCCGAGCAGTACTTC. It yields the protein CASSYDREGPEQYF.

The CDR3 coding sequence is TGTGCCACCAGACAGTCGAACACCGGGGAGCTGTTTTTT. Amino acids: CATRQSNTGELFF. The gene calls are TRBV24-1 and TRBJ2-2; D call uncertain. Germline lookup yields CDR1 KGHDR and CDR2 SFDVKD. V dropped 7 bases and J dropped 0 bases, with 5 bases sitting between them. The CDR3 is 13 residues long.

In this sample, this clonotype turned up many times. The chain has TRBV12-3 or TRBV12-4 and TRBJ2-7; 8 bases match TRBD2. This CDR3 is built from 14 residues. With 5 bases clipped from V and 4 bases from J, the junction kept 7 bases outside the gene matches. CDR3 region: CASSGGGGWYEQYF. The CDR3 DNA reads as TGTGCCAGCAGTGGCGGCGGGGGGTGGTACGAGCAGTACTTC.

This clonotype was detected many times. The rearrangement uses TRBV11-3 and TRBJ2-3; TRBD1 agrees at 7 bases. The CDR3 is made up of 14 amino acids. The germline V gene encodes CDR1 SGHNT and CDR2 YENEEA. V was pared by 2 bases and J by 4 bases, with 3 bases of the junction left unmatched. CDR3 region: CASSLRGLADTQYF. CDR3 bases: TGTGCCAGCAGCTTAAGGGGGCTGGCAGATACGCAGTATTTT.